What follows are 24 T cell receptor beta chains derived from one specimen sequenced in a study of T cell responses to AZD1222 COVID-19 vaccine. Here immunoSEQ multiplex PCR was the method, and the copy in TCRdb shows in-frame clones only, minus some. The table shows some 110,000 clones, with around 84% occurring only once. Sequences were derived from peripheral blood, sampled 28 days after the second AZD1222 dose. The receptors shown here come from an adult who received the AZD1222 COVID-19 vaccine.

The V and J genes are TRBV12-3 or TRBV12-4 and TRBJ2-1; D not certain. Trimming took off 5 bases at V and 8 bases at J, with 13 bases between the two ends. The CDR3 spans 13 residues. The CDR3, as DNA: TGTGCCAGCAGTAGCTCTGGGTCCCATGAGCAGTTCTTC. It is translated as CASSSSGSHEQFF.

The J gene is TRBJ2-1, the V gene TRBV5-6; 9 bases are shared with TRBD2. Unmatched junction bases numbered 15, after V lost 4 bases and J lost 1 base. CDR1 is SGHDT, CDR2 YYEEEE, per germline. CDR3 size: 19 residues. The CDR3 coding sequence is TGTGCCAGCAGCCCCGGCGTAGCGGGAGATTATGGTTCCTACAATGAGCAGTTCTTC. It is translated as CASSPGVAGDYGSYNEQFF.

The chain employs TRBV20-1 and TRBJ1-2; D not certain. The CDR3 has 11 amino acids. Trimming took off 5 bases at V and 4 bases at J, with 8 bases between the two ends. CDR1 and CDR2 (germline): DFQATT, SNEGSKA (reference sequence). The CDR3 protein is CSARPTYGYTF. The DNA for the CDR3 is TGCAGTGCTCGACCAACCTATGGCTACACCTTC.

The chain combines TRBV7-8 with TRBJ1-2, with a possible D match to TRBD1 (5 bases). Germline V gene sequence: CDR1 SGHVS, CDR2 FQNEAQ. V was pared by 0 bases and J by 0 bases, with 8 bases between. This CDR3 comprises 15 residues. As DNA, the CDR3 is TGTGCCAGCAGCTTAGCTGGGGGGACTAACTATGGCTACACCTTC. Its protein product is CASSLAGGTNYGYTF.

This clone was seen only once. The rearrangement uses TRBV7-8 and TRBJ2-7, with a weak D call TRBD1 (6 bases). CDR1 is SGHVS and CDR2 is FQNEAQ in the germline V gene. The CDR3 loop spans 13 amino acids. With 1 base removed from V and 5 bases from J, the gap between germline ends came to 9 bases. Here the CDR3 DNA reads TGTGCCAGCAGCTTAGGGGGGCAGGACGAGCAGTACTTC. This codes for CASSLGGQDEQYF.

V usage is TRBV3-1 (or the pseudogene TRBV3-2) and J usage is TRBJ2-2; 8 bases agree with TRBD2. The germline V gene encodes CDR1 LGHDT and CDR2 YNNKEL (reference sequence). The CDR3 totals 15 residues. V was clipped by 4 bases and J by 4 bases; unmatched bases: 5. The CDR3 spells CASSLMTSATGELFF. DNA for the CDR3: TGTGCCAGCAGCCTCATGACTAGCGCCACCGGGGAGCTGTTTTTT.

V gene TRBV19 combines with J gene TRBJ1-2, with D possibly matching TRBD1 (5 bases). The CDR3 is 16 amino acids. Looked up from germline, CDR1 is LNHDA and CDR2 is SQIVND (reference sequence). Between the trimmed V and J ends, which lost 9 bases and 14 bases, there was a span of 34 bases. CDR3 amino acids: CASHPRDRLNRPAQTF. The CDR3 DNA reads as TGTGCCAGCCATCCGCGCGATCGGCTAAACAGGCCTGCTCAGACCTTC.

The CDR3 loop reads CASSLSVEGGGRDTEAFF. The CDR3, as DNA: TGTGCCAGCAGTTTATCGGTCGAGGGAGGGGGGCGTGACACTGAAGCTTTCTTT. The chain links TRBV27 to TRBJ1-1; the D gene is possibly TRBD1 (6 bases). Germline V gene sequence: CDR1 MNHEY, CDR2 SMNVEV (reference sequence). Trimming pared 0 bases from V and 3 bases from J, leaving 20 bases between. This CDR3 has 18 amino acids.

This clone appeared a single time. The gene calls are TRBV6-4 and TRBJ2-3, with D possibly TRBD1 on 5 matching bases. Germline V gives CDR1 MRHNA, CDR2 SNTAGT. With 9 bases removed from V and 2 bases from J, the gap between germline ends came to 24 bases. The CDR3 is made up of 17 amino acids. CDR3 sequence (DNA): TGTGCCAGGATAGGACACAGGTTGTCCTTGGACACAGATACGCAGTATTTT. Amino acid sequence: CARIGHRLSLDTDTQYF.

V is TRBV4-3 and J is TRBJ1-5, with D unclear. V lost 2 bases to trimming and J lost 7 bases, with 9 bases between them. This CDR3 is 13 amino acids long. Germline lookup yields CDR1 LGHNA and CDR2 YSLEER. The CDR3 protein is CASSQHVGQPQHF. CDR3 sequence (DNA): TGCGCCAGCAGCCAACACGTAGGCCAGCCCCAGCATTTT.

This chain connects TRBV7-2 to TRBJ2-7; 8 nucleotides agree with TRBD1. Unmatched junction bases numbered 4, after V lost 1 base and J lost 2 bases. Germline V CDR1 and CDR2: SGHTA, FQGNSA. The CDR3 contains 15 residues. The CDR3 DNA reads TGTGCCAGCAGCTTAGGGACAGGGTGGACCTACGAGCAGTACTTC. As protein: CASSLGTGWTYEQYF.

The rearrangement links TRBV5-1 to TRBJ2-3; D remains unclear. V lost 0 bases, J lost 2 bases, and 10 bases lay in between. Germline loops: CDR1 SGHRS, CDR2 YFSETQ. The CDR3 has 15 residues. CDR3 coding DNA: TGCGCCAGCAGCTTGGTGGGCACCGACACAGATACGCAGTATTTT. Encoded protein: CASSLVGTDTDTQYF.

This CDR3 is CASSIPGPRAFF. In DNA form, the CDR3 reads TGTGCCAGTAGTATCCCCGGACCGAGAGCTTTCTTT. V usage is TRBV19 and J usage is TRBJ1-1; D unclear. V was pared by 3 bases and J by 10 bases, with 12 bases between. Germline V gene data show CDR1 as LNHDA and CDR2 as SQIVND (reference sequence). This CDR3 has 12 residues. The full variable domain, completed using reference TRBV19 and TRBJ1-1, is DGGITQSPKYLFRKEGQNVTLSCEQNLNHDAMYWYRQDPGQGLRLIYYSQIVNDFQKGDIAEGYSVSREKKESFPLTVTSAQKNPTAFYLCASSIPGPRAFFGQGTRLTVV.

The CDR3 is CASSEGTYTEAFF. CDR3 DNA: TGTGCCAGCAGTGAGGGGACATACACTGAAGCTTTCTTT. V is TRBV6-4 and J is TRBJ1-1; D is possibly TRBD1 (6 bases). Germline CDR1 reads MRHNA; CDR2 reads SNTAGT. V was trimmed by 3 bases and J by 3 bases, leaving 8 bases between them. The CDR3 spans 13 residues.

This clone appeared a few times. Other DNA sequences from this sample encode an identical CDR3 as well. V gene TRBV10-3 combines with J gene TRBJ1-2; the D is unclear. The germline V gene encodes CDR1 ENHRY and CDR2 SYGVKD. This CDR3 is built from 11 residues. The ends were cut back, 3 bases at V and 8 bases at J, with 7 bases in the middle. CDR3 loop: CAISDLGGYTF. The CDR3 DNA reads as TGTGCCATCAGTGACCTCGGGGGCTACACCTTC.

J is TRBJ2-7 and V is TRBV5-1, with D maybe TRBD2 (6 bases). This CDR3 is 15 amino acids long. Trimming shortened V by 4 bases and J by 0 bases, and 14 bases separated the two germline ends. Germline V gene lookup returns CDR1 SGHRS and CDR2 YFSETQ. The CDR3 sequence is CASSVSGSISYEQYF. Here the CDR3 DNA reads TGCGCCAGCAGCGTAAGCGGGTCCATCTCCTACGAGCAGTACTTC. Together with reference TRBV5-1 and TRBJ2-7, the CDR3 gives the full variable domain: KAGVTQTPRYLIKTRGQQVTLSCSPISGHRSVSWYQQTPGQGLQFLFEYFSETQRNKGNFPGRFSGRQFSNSRSEMNVSTLELGDSALYLCASSVSGSISYEQYFGPGTRLTVT.

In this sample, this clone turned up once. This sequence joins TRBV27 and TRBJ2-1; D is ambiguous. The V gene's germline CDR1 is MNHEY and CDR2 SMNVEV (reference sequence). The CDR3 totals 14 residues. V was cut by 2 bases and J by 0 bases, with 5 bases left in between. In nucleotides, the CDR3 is TGTGCCAGCAGTTTAGTCACCTCCTACAATGAGCAGTTCTTC. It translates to CASSLVTSYNEQFF.

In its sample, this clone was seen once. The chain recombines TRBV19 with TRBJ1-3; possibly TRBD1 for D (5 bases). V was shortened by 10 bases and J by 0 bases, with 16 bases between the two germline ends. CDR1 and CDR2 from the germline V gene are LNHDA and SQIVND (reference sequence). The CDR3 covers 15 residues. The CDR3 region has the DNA TGTGCCACCTCGTGGGGGTCGAGCTCTGGAAACACCATATATTTT. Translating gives CATSWGSSSGNTIYF.

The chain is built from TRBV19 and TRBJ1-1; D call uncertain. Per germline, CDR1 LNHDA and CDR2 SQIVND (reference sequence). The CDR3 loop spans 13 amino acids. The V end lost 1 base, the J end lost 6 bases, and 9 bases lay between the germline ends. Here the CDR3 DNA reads TGTGCCAGTAGTATAGTCGGGATACCTGAAGCTTTCTTT. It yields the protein CASSIVGIPEAFF.

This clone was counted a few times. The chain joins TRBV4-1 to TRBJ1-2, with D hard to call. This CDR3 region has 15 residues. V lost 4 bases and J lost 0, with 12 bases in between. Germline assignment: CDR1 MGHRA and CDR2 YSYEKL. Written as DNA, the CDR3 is TGCGCCAGCAGCCCTCACTCAAGAGCTAACTATGGCTACACCTTC. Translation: CASSPHSRANYGYTF.

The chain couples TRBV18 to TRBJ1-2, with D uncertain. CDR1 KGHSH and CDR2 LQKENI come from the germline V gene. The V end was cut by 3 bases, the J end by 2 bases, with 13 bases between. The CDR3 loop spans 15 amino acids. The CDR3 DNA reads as TGTGCCAGCTCACCGGCCGCCGGTCTAAACTATGGCTACACCTTC. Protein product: CASSPAAGLNYGYTF.

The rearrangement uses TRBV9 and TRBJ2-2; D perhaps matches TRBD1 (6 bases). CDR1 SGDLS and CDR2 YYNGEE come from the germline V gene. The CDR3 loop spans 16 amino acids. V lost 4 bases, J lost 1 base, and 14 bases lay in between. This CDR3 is CASSPSGQLNTGELFF. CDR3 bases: TGTGCCAGCAGCCCGAGTGGACAGCTGAACACCGGGGAGCTGTTTTTT.

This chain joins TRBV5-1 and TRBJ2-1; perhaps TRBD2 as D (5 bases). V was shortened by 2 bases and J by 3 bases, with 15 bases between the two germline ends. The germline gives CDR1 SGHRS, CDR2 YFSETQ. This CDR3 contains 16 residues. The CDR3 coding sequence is TGCGCCAGCAGCTTCCGAGGCGGACTCCTCTACAATGAGCAGTTCTTC. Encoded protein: CASSFRGGLLYNEQFF.

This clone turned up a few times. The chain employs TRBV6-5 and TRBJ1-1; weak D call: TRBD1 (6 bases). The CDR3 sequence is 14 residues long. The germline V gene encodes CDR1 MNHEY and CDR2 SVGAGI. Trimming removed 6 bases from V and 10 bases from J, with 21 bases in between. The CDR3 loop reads CASRSYRVIDGAFF. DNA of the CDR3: TGTGCCAGCAGATCCTACAGGGTTATCGATGGAGCTTTCTTT.